Detailed here is one TCR beta chain. Sequencing was performed with immunoSEQ multiplex PCR; in TCRdb, only in-frame clones are kept and a portion is missing. The sample has about 150,000 clones, over 90% seen once. This CDR3 comprises 14 residues. Trimming pared 7 bases from V and 0 bases from J, leaving 11 bases between. The germline V gene encodes CDR1 MNHEY and CDR2 SVGAGI. The source of the sample is a study of control samples from healthy donors and cancer patients. This rearrangement joins TRBV6-5 to TRBJ2-3; D unresolved. Sequences were obtained from blood. The receptor was derived from a man between 50 and 59 years old in good health. As DNA, the CDR3 is TGTGCCAGCATATGGGGTCCAAGCACAGATACGCAGTATTTT. As protein: CASIWGPSTDTQYF.